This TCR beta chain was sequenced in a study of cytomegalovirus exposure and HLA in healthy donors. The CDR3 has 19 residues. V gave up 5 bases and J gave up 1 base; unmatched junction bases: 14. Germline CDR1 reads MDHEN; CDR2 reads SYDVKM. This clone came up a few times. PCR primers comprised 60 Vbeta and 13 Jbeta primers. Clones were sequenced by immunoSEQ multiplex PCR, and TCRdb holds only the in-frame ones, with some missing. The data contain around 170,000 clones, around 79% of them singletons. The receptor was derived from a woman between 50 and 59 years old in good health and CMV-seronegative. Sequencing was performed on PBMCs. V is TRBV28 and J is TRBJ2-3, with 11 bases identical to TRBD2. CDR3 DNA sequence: TGTGCCAGCAGTGGAAAGGGACTAGCGGCCAGGGTCGGCACAGATACGCAGTATTTT. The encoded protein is CASSGKGLAARVGTDTQYF.